The 26 T cell receptor beta chains given below trace back to one sample, sequenced in a study of spatial heterogeneity in lung cancer (dated by TCRdb to the late 2010s). Summary of the overall study and its limitations: A correlation was observed between the number of expanded intratumoral alpha and beta TCRs and the tumor nonsynonymous mutation count.

Library prep was done by 5' RACE. TCRdb shows the sequencer as NextSeq 500. TCRdb itself trimmed the public reads at Q25 with fastp, ran MiXCR and retained productive beta chains. Identical CDR3 protein sequences are pooled into one entry, listed with their most common genes and DNA. The table for this sample lists 15,000 to 20,000 distinct CDR3 sequences; under 8% of them were counted only once. The ten largest clonotypes hold 6.5% to 7% of the sample. Sample time point, as interpreted from the label and publication: sample taken at primary tumor resection. What these receptors recognize is not known. Sequenced material: lung tumor tissue, taken at surgery. These receptors originate from a male donor with early-stage non-small cell lung cancer.

This clonotype was recorded many times. Because this beta chain is a stray read in a library intended to capture alpha chains, its abundance should not be given much weight. The rearrangement links TRBV5-1 to TRBJ2-1, with D perhaps matching TRBD2 (6 bases). Deletions cut 9 bases from V and 5 bases from J, with 18 bases between. Germline loops: CDR1 SGHRS, CDR2 YFSETQ. CDR3 length: 14 amino acids. This CDR3 reads CATKKGTWDNEQFF. CDR3 nucleotides: TGCGCCACCAAGAAGGGGACTTGGGACAATGAGCAGTTCTTC. Full variable domain (missing parts from reference TRBV5-1 and TRBJ2-1): KAGVTQTPRYLIKTRGQQVTLSCSPISGHRSVSWYQQTPGQGLQFLFEYFSETQRNKGNFPGRFSGRQFSNSRSEMNVSTLELGDSALYLCATKKGTWDNEQFFGPGTRLTVL.

This clonotype has a count of ten or more. This beta chain turned up in a library designed for alpha chains; as an off-target read, its abundance says little. CDR3 sequence reads: CASSLGTSGTSAEQYF. The CDR3 region has the DNA TGTGCCAGCAGCTTAGGGACTAGCGGGACTTCCGCCGAGCAGTACTTC. The J gene is TRBJ2-7, the V gene TRBV7-2; the match to TRBD2 covers 12 bases. Germline assignment: CDR1 SGHTA and CDR2 FQGNSA. Trimming took 1 base from V and 6 from J; bases not matched to a gene: 7. The length of the CDR3 is 16 residues.

This clonotype was picked up many times. Since the library was made to target alpha chains, this beta chain is a stray read and its abundance is not meaningful. This chain links TRBV30 with TRBJ1-6, with 11 bases fitting TRBD1. This CDR3 comprises 15 residues. The V gene's germline CDR1 is GTSNPN and CDR2 SVGIG (reference sequence). The J segment lost 9 bases and the V segment lost 1 base, leaving 5 bases of the junction unmatched. Written as DNA, the CDR3 is TGTGCCTGGAGTGCACCCGGGACAGGGGGTTCACCCCTCCACTTT. This codes for CAWSAPGTGGSPLHF.

The sample holds a few counts of this clonotype. Since the library was made to target alpha chains, this beta chain is a stray read and its abundance is not meaningful. V and J are TRBV11-2 and TRBJ2-7; D uncertain. Germline V CDR1 and CDR2: SGHAT, FQNNGV. Trimming removed 6 bases at V and 1 base at J, with 13 bases between. This CDR3 has 14 residues. DNA of the CDR3: TGTGCCAGCAGACCTTCCGGCAGTTCCTACGAGCAGTACTTC. It encodes CASRPSGSSYEQYF.

This clonotype was seen ten or more times. The library was built for alpha chains, so this beta chain is an off-target read and its size means little. This chain uses TRBV29-1 with TRBJ2-7; D remains unclear. Trimming removed 4 bases at V and 2 bases at J, with 9 bases between. Looked up from germline, CDR1 is SQVTM and CDR2 is ANQGSEA. The CDR3 runs 12 residues. CDR3 sequence reads: CSVGWSTYEQYF. The CDR3 region has the DNA TGCAGCGTTGGGTGGTCAACCTACGAGCAGTACTTC.

This clonotype was detected a few times. With the library built for alpha chains, this beta chain is off target and its frequency is not meaningful. The chain links TRBV30 to TRBJ1-4; D remains unclear. Trimming cost V 3 bases and J 8 bases, with 10 bases left between them. CDR3 length: 12 amino acids. From germline, CDR1 is GTSNPN and CDR2 SVGIG (reference sequence). The CDR3 DNA reads TGTGCCTGGAGCCAACTTAGGGAAAAACTGTTTTTT. Translated: CAWSQLREKLFF.

Notes on this clonotype: This beta chain is an unintended read in a library built for alpha chains; its size means little. V is TRBV18 and J is TRBJ1-5, with a weak D call TRBD1 (5 bases). The CDR3 contains 13 residues. Germline V gene data show CDR1 as KGHSH and CDR2 as LQKENI. V gave up 3 bases and J gave up 2 bases, with 5 bases separating them. CDR3 loop: CASSPTGNQPQHF. Here the CDR3 DNA reads TGTGCCAGCTCACCGACAGGCAATCAGCCCCAGCATTTT.

Concerning this clonotype: This beta chain represents an off-target read in a library built for alpha chains; its size is of limited meaning. The rearrangement uses TRBV27 and TRBJ2-1; D gene uncertain. Trimming took 2 bases from V and 4 from J, leaving 6 bases between them. The CDR3 has 13 residues. Germline CDR1 is MNHEY and CDR2 is SMNVEV (reference sequence). The CDR3 reads CASSLGNYNEQFF. The CDR3 region has the DNA TGTGCCAGCAGTTTAGGCAATTACAATGAGCAGTTCTTC.

Concerning this clonotype itself: Because this beta chain is a stray read in a library intended to capture alpha chains, its abundance should not be given much weight. The gene calls are TRBV20-1 and TRBJ2-3; 12 bases align to TRBD2. CDR1 DFQATT and CDR2 SNEGSKA come from the germline V gene (reference sequence). V was clipped by 6 bases and J by 5 bases; unmatched bases: 6. The CDR3 spans 14 residues. CDR3 in DNA: TGCAGTGCCACTAGCGGGAGGATTGGAGATACGCAGTATTTT. Translating gives CSATSGRIGDTQYF.

This clonotype was counted ten times or more. The library was built for alpha chains, so this beta chain is an off-target read and its size means little. The rearrangement links TRBV20-1 to TRBJ2-5; the match to TRBD1 covers 7 bases. V dropped 2 bases and J dropped 1; count of bases not matched to a gene: 10. The CDR3 is 16 amino acids. Per the germline V gene, CDR1 is DFQATT and CDR2 is SNEGSKA (reference sequence). For the CDR3, the DNA is TGCAGTGCTAGACCATGGCCCCGGGACAGCCAAGAGACCCAGTACTTC. This translates into CSARPWPRDSQETQYF.

As to this clonotype: This beta chain slipped into a library made for alpha chains as a stray read, so its size is not meaningful. The chain is built from TRBV5-6 and TRBJ2-3, with 7 bases that match TRBD1. Germline values: CDR1 SGHDT, CDR2 YYEEEE. V shed 6 bases, J shed 6 bases, and the junction held 10 bases outside the gene matches. CDR3 size: 14 residues. The CDR3 reads CASTGTGVLDTQYF. The CDR3 DNA sequence: TGTGCCAGCACCGGAACAGGGGTATTGGATACGCAGTATTTT. The complete variable domain, with remaining parts taken from reference TRBV5-6 and TRBJ2-3, reads DAGVTQSPTHLIKTRGQQVTLRCSPKSGHDTVSWYQQALGQGPQFIFQYYEEEERQRGNFPDRFSGHQFPNYSSELNVNALLLGDSALYLCASTGTGVLDTQYFGPGTRLTVL.

This clonotype was counted at least ten times. This beta chain is a stray read from a library made for alpha chains; its abundance is not meaningful. The V and J genes are TRBV28 and TRBJ2-1; 9 nucleotides line up with TRBD2. The germline CDR1 and CDR2 sequences are MDHEN and SYDVKM. The V gene end was trimmed by 5 bases and the J gene end by 6 bases; junction bases not matched to a gene: 8. The CDR3 has 15 residues. The CDR3 region has the DNA TGTGCCAGCAGTCTAGCGGGACCGGGGTCCAATGAGCAGTTCTTC. Amino acid sequence: CASSLAGPGSNEQFF.

As for this clonotype: With the library built for alpha chains, this beta chain is off target and its frequency is not meaningful. The chain is built from TRBV29-1 and TRBJ1-1; a possible D gene is TRBD1 (6 bases). CDR1 is SQVTM, CDR2 ANQGSEA, per germline. Trimming pared 6 bases from V and 0 bases from J, leaving 14 bases between. The CDR3 consists of 14 residues. The CDR3 spells CSVSIGQLNTEAFF. The CDR3 bases are TGCAGCGTCTCAATCGGACAGTTGAACACTGAAGCTTTCTTT.

Ten or more counts support this clonotype. Little can be read into the size of this beta chain, an off-target read in a library designed for alpha chains. This chain uses TRBV7-9 with TRBJ2-7; a possible D gene is TRBD2 (6 bases). V gave up 2 bases and J gave up 2 bases, with 13 bases separating them. The CDR3 contains 15 residues. Germline V gene sequence: CDR1 SEHNR, CDR2 FQNEAQ (reference sequence). The CDR3 here is CASSLSVRGTYEQYF. Here the CDR3 DNA reads TGTGCCAGCAGCTTATCGGTACGGGGGACCTACGAGCAGTACTTC.

This clonotype was observed a few times. As an off-target read in a library built for alpha chains, this beta chain has a frequency of little significance. The chain couples TRBV7-2 to TRBJ2-5, with 10 bases matching TRBD2. The CDR3 contains 16 residues. The germline CDR1 and CDR2 sequences are SGHTA and FQGNSA. J was trimmed by 6 bases and V by 5 bases; bases with no gene match: 12. The DNA of the CDR3 is TGTGCCAGCAGCCCAGGGGGTCTAGCGGGGGCCAAGACCCAGTACTTC. This gives the protein CASSPGGLAGAKTQYF.

This clonotype was seen many times. A library prepared for alpha chains yielded this beta chain as an off-target read; its size is of little meaning. This chain uses TRBV4-3 with TRBJ1-5; no reliable D call. This CDR3 is built from 14 residues. V was shortened by 0 bases and J by 5 bases, with 8 bases between the two germline ends. Germline loops: CDR1 LGHNA, CDR2 YSLEER. CDR3 DNA: TGCGCCAGCAGCCAAGATGGGAGGGATCAGCCCCAGCATTTT. This gives the protein CASSQDGRDQPQHF.

This clonotype was seen ten or more times. This beta chain appears as a stray read in a library generated for alpha chains; its size is not informative. In DNA form, the CDR3 reads TGTGCCAGCAGTCCCTACAGGGGAATCTCCTACAATGAGCAGTTCTTC. It encodes CASSPYRGISYNEQFF. This chain links TRBV27 with TRBJ2-1; 7 bases agree with TRBD1. V shed 5 bases, J shed 0 bases, and the junction held 7 bases outside the gene matches. The V gene's germline CDR1 is MNHEY and CDR2 SMNVEV (reference sequence). The CDR3 covers 16 residues.

At least ten counts were recorded for this clonotype. Found in a library prepared for alpha chains, this beta chain is an off-target read, and its abundance has little meaning. This chain uses TRBV20-1 with TRBJ1-5, with TRBD1 identical over 8 bases. CDR1 and CDR2 (germline): DFQATT, SNEGSKA (reference sequence). V was pared by 6 bases and J by 5 bases, with 6 bases of the junction left unmatched. The CDR3 spans 13 residues. The CDR3 region is CSAATGDYQPQHF. The CDR3 nucleotides read TGCAGTGCGGCGACAGGGGACTATCAGCCCCAGCATTTT.

The table lists this clonotype with a few counts. This beta chain represents an off-target read in a library built for alpha chains; its size is of limited meaning. The J gene is TRBJ2-1, the V gene TRBV28; D may be TRBD2 (6 bases). V was pared by 2 bases and J by 4 bases, with 12 bases between. The CDR3 runs to 15 residues. CDR1 and CDR2 (germline): MDHEN, SYDVKM. CDR3 sequence: CASSLPRAGYNEQFF. CDR3 bases: TGTGCCAGCAGTTTACCCAGGGCGGGGTACAATGAGCAGTTCTTC. The full variable domain, rest sourced from reference TRBV28 and TRBJ2-1, is DVKVTQSSRYLVKRTGEKVFLECVQDMDHENMFWYRQDPGLGLRLIYFSYDVKMKEKGDIPEGYSVSREKKERFSLILESASTNQTSMYLCASSLPRAGYNEQFFGPGTRLTVL.

There are many counts of this clonotype. Since the library was made to target alpha chains, this beta chain is a stray read and its abundance is not meaningful. This chain connects TRBV5-4 to TRBJ1-2, with D possibly matching TRBD1 (5 bases). Trimming cost V 6 bases and J 6 bases, with 9 bases left between them. This CDR3 is 11 amino acids long. Germline V CDR1 and CDR2: SGHNT, YYREEE (reference sequence). In DNA, the CDR3 is TGTGCCAGCAACGGGGGTGATGGCTACACCTTC. Its protein product is CASNGGDGYTF.

This clonotype was counted many times. The library was designed around alpha chains, so this beta chain is a stray read whose abundance carries little weight. The chain is built from TRBV12-3 or TRBV12-4 and TRBJ1-2; 8 bases line up with TRBD1. This CDR3 is built from 16 residues. V lost 3 bases and J lost 5; bases outside the gene matches: 11. The CDR3 region has the DNA TGTGCCAGCAGTTTGCGGACAGGGATGGTCGTTTATGGCTACACCTTC. Encoded protein: CASSLRTGMVVYGYTF.

This clonotype was counted a few times. This beta chain came through as a stray read in a library set up for alpha chains, and its size says little. This rearrangement joins TRBV4-1 to TRBJ2-7, with 10 bases fitting TRBD2. Germline loops: CDR1 MGHRA, CDR2 YSYEKL. The CDR3 runs to 17 residues. Trimming at V came to 2 bases and at J to 4 bases, leaving 11 bases not matched to a gene. CDR3 loop: CASSQSLAGVEGYEQYF. CDR3 nucleotides: TGCGCCAGCAGCCAAAGTCTAGCGGGAGTCGAGGGATACGAGCAGTACTTC.

This clonotype was detected ten times or more. This beta chain is an off-target read within a library intended for alpha chains, so its frequency means little. This chain connects TRBV12-3 or TRBV12-4 to TRBJ2-1; 9 nucleotides line up with TRBD1. V lost 4 bases to trimming and J lost 7 bases; unmatched junction nucleotides: 5. The CDR3 extends over 14 amino acids. The CDR3 sequence: CASSSGQGINEQFF. The CDR3 DNA reads as TGTGCCAGCAGTTCCGGACAGGGGATAAATGAGCAGTTCTTC.

This clonotype showed up just a few times. Because the library targeted alpha chains, this beta chain is an off-target read whose size means little. This chain connects TRBV12-3 or TRBV12-4 to TRBJ2-7, with 8 bases matching TRBD2. Trimming removed 6 bases from V and 0 bases from J; junction bases left unmatched: 7. The length of the CDR3 is 15 residues. The CDR3, as DNA: TGTGCCAGCAGGGAAAGCGGGGGATCCTCCTACGAGCAGTACTTC. It translates to CASRESGGSSYEQYF.

A note on this clonotype: This beta chain is an off-target read within a library intended for alpha chains, so its frequency means little. Here the CDR3 reads CASSLFPGGETQYF. Written as DNA, the CDR3 is TGCGCCAGCAGCTTGTTTCCGGGCGGAGAGACCCAGTACTTC. This rearrangement joins TRBV5-1 to TRBJ2-5; D remains unclear. CDR3 length equals 14 residues. Trimming removed 1 base from V and 4 bases from J, with 11 bases in between. In germline, CDR1 is SGHRS, CDR2 YFSETQ.

As concerns this clonotype: A library prepared for alpha chains yielded this beta chain as an off-target read; its size is of little meaning. The chain employs TRBV18 and TRBJ2-3; D gene ambiguous. V dropped 8 bases and J dropped 1 base, with 16 bases sitting between them. Germline values: CDR1 KGHSH, CDR2 LQKENI. This CDR3 has 15 residues. This CDR3 is CASSSAAPGTDTQYF. CDR3 nucleotides: TGTGCCAGCAGTTCGGCCGCCCCGGGCACAGATACGCAGTATTTT.